Listed here are 9 T cell receptor beta chains from one sample, sequenced in a study of Graves' ophthalmopathy and Graves' hyperthyroidism (dated by TCRdb to 2016 to 2018). Sequenced using an Illumina HiSeq 2000. For repertoire sequencing, TCR beta CDR3 regions were amplified from RNA transcripts. The first round was an RT-PCR using HTBI primers with the Qiagen OneStep RT-PCR kit, and this first round was followed by a second-round multiplex PCR, then size selection and purification. TCRdb trimmed the raw reads at Q25, called clones with MiXCR and kept productive beta chains. Rows are unified per CDR3 protein, each entry keeping the most common DNA and genes. For this sample there are approximately 45,000 distinct CDR3 sequences; around 45% appear just once. About 24% of the sample is held by the ten biggest clonotypes. Material for sequencing was peripheral blood. The receptor set was obtained from an adult man with Graves' ophthalmopathy.

At least ten counts were recorded for this clonotype. The chain is built from TRBV5-1 and TRBJ2-2, with a possible D match to TRBD1 (6 bases). This CDR3 is built from 14 residues. Per the germline V gene, CDR1 is SGHRS and CDR2 is YFSETQ. V shed 0 bases and J shed 3 bases, with 6 bases lying between them. The CDR3 DNA follows: TGCGCCAGCAGCTTGGACAGGGACACCGGGGAGCTGTTTTTT. Translation: CASSLDRDTGELFF.

The genes are TRBV29-1 and TRBJ1-4; D unresolved. The CDR3 is 11 residues long. The ends were cut back, 7 bases at V and 5 bases at J, with 8 bases in the middle. Germline V gene lookup returns CDR1 SQVTM and CDR2 ANQGSEA. CDR3 in amino acids: CSGYKNEKLFF. The DNA for the CDR3 is TGCAGCGGGTACAAAAATGAAAAACTGTTTTTT.

The chain recombines TRBV11-2 with TRBJ2-5; D gene uncertain. Germline V CDR1 and CDR2: SGHAT, FQNNGV. V lost 5 bases to trimming and J lost 4 bases, with 11 bases between them. The CDR3 has 13 amino acids. The CDR3 sequence: CASSPGWGETQYF. As DNA, the CDR3 is TGTGCCAGCAGCCCCGGGTGGGGAGAGACCCAGTACTTC.

In its sample, this clonotype was seen many times. V usage is TRBV12-3 or TRBV12-4 and J usage is TRBJ2-3; TRBD2 matches at 9 bases. The CDR3 runs to 16 residues. With V trimmed by 1 base and J by 2 bases, 4 bases remained unmatched. The CDR3 sequence is CASSLGRGRATDTQYF. The CDR3 DNA follows: TGTGCCAGCAGTTTAGGACGCGGGAGGGCCACAGATACGCAGTATTTT.

This clonotype showed up just once. This likely comes from a read error, as the CDR3 has no conserved phenylalanine or tryptophan at its end. No DNA is shown, since the ends of the CDR3 on it are uncertain; the CDR3 is the one TCRdb lists. The V and J genes are TRBV19 and TRBJ1-4; TRBD1 is the table's D call, not checked against the DNA. The CDR3 contains 9 residues when both ends are counted. Germline V lookup: CDR1 LNHDA, CDR2 SQIVND (reference sequence). The CDR3 protein is CASSGMGGD.

This chain connects TRBV25-1 to TRBJ2-1; TRBD2 aligns across 16 bases. CDR3 length: 16 amino acids. CDR1 MGHDK and CDR2 SYGVNS come from the germline V gene. The ends lost 7 bases at V and 6 bases at J; junction bases unmatched: 6. As DNA, the CDR3 is TGTGCCAGCAACCCGGGACTAGCGGGAGGGCCCAATGAGCAGTTCTTC. Its protein is CASNPGLAGGPNEQFF. Full variable domain (remainder filled in from reference TRBV25-1 and TRBJ2-1): EADIYQTPRYLVIGTGKKITLECSQTMGHDKMYWYQQDPGMELHLIHYSYGVNSTEKGDLSSESTVSRIRTEHFPLTLESARPSHTSQYLCASNPGLAGGPNEQFFGPGTRLTVL.

The chain couples TRBV2 to TRBJ2-1; 11 nucleotides align to TRBD2. V shed 1 base, J shed 7 bases, and the junction held 3 bases outside the gene matches. This CDR3 region has 15 residues. CDR1 SNHLY and CDR2 FYNNEI come from the germline V gene. The CDR3 is CASSEVLAGANEQFF. The CDR3 nucleotides are TGTGCCAGCAGTGAAGTACTAGCGGGGGCAAATGAGCAGTTCTTC.

This clonotype was recorded many times. The CDR3 reads CASSLRTSANEQFF. The CDR3 DNA is TGCGCCAGCAGCTTGAGAACTAGCGCCAATGAGCAGTTCTTC. The chain recombines TRBV5-1 with TRBJ2-1; the match to TRBD2 covers 7 bases. Trimming took 1 base from V and 6 from J; bases not matched to a gene: 4. Looked up from germline, CDR1 is SGHRS and CDR2 is YFSETQ. The CDR3 spans 14 residues.

This clonotype occurred a few times. A read error may produce the germline difference seen at one junction end. J is TRBJ1-5 and V is TRBV7-7, with D possibly TRBD1 on 6 matching bases. The CDR3 runs 13 residues. Germline lookup yields CDR1 SSHAT and CDR2 FNYEAQ (reference sequence). CDR3 sequence reads: CASSLGGDQPQHF. The CDR3 DNA reads as TGTGCTAGCAGCTTAGGGGGAGATCAGCCCCAGCATTTT.